This passage covers 4 T cell receptor beta chains from one sample sequenced in a study of blood T cell repertoires in COVID-19. TCRdb's table, derived via immunoSEQ multiplex PCR, lists solely in-frame clones and lacks some. The table includes around 130,000 clones, about 80% detected once. Sequencing was carried out using peripheral blood. These receptors were obtained from a woman aged 55-75 years with acute or convalescent COVID-19.

A word on this clone: A much larger clone differs by one base, so this may be a read error. The sample contains more than one DNA sequence encoding this CDR3. The chain has TRBV7-2 and TRBJ1-5; D gene uncertain. Trimming took off 5 bases at V and 2 bases at J, with 7 bases between the two ends. This CDR3 is built from 13 residues. CDR1 is SGHTA and CDR2 is FQGNSA in the germline V gene. In DNA, the CDR3 is TGTGCCAGCAGCCCCCAGGGCAATCAGCCCCAGCATTTT. Its protein product is CASSPQGNQPQHF.

The chain joins TRBV9 to TRBJ1-5; weak D call: TRBD1 (5 bases). Trimming pared 0 bases from V and 5 bases from J, leaving 12 bases between. CDR3 size: 15 residues. Germline CDR1 is SGDLS and CDR2 is YYNGEE. CDR3 loop: CASSVGGDGDQPQHF. CDR3 nucleotide sequence: TGTGCCAGCAGCGTAGGGGGGGACGGGGATCAGCCCCAGCATTTT.

The rearrangement links TRBV12-3 or TRBV12-4 to TRBJ2-7; a possible D gene is TRBD1 (6 bases). The CDR3 spans 13 residues. V lost 4 bases, J lost 5 bases, and 12 bases lay in between. DNA of the CDR3: TGTGCCAGCAGTTCGACAGGTTACAACGAGCAGTACTTC. This sequence encodes CASSSTGYNEQYF.

The chain employs TRBV7-8 and TRBJ2-2, with 8 bases fitting TRBD1. V lost 5 bases to trimming and J lost 4 bases; unmatched junction nucleotides: 6. This CDR3 comprises 15 residues. Germline CDR1 and CDR2: SGHVS and FQNEAQ. CDR3 residues: CASSKPGQVTGELFF. CDR3 DNA: TGTGCCAGCAGCAAACCGGGACAGGTCACCGGGGAGCTGTTTTTT.